This T cell receptor beta chain was identified in a study of beta chain features in type 1 diabetes. This CDR3 is built from 13 residues. The V and J ends lost 4 bases and 2 bases respectively, with 6 bases between them. Germline assignment: CDR1 SGHRS and CDR2 YFSETQ. Concerning this clone: Its antigen is unidentified.

General study results and limits: PCR might show a preference for shorter templates, equally across patients and controls.

Isolated RNA was reverse transcribed in full, so expressed TCRB transcripts were sequenced. Profiling relied on immunoSEQ multiplex PCR, and the TCRdb table lists in-frame clones only, not all of them. The sample holds a few hundred thousand clones, 27% seen once. Sequenced: central memory CD4+ T cells from blood. The sequence derives from a young man in good health. The chain uses TRBV5-1 and TRBJ2-2; no clear D gene. The CDR3 nucleotides are TGCGCCAGCAGCGGTCGCAACACCGGGGAGCTGTTTTTT. Its translation: CASSGRNTGELFF.